This TCR beta chain was identified in a study of T cell repertoires in cytomegalovirus infection. The CDR3 covers 16 residues. J was trimmed by 2 bases and V by 4 bases; bases with no gene match: 5. Germline V gene data show CDR1 as SGHRS and CDR2 as YFSETQ. This clonotype was seen more than once but under ten times. As yet, its antigen is unknown. Using its own MiXCR run on the reads, TCRdb lists one record per CDR3 protein. The sample holds 86,000 or so distinct CDR3 sequences, roughly a quarter seen once. The chain is built from TRBV5-1 and TRBJ2-3; 12 bases map to TRBD2. The clonotype originates from a human donor in good health (CMV status not recorded). Some clones in this sample may be carry-over from other donors' samples. Sequencing was performed on CD8+ T cells from cultured PBMCs, taken from culture after CMV antigen stimulation. CDR3 residues: CASSTTSGGHTDTQYF. The CDR3 DNA follows: TGCGCCAGCAGCACGACTAGCGGGGGACACACAGATACGCAGTATTTT.